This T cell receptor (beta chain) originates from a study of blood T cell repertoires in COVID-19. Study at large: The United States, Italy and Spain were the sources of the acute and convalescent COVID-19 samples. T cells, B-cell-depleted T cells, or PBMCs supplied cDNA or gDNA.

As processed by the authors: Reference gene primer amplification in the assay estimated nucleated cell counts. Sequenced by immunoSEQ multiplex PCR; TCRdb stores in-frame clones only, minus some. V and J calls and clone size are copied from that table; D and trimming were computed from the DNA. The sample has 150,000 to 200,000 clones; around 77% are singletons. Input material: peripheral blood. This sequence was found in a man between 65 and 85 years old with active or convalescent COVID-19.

CDR3 protein: CASSPMGSGTETQYF. In DNA form, the CDR3 reads TGCGCCAGCAGCCCGATGGGGAGCGGGACGGAGACCCAGTACTTC. V gene TRBV5-1 combines with J gene TRBJ2-5; TRBD2 matches 7 bases. The CDR3 is 15 amino acids. The junction had 11 bases not matched to a gene; V was cut back by 4 bases and J by 5 bases. CDR1 and CDR2 (germline): SGHRS, YFSETQ.